The 30 T cell receptor beta chains presented below share a single source sample, sequenced in a study of T cells in Graves' hyperthyroidism and ophthalmopathy (dated by TCRdb to about 2019). The library relied on multiplex PCR. The instrument given in TCRdb is Illumina HiSeq 2000. TCR beta CDR3 regions were amplified from RNA transcripts. A first-round RT-PCR of the TCR CDR3 used the HTBI primer set with the Qiagen OneStep RT-PCR kit. The public reads were quality trimmed at Q25 with fastp and then assembled into clones with MiXCR by TCRdb, keeping productive beta chains. Here each entry gathers all rows of one CDR3 protein and keeps the most common genes and DNA. Here the sample has hundreds of thousands of distinct CDR3 sequences; over 15% occur a single time. About 3.7% of the sample goes to the ten largest clones. The material sequenced was blood. The source is a woman aged 18-30 years with Graves' hyperthyroidism.

In this sample, this clonotype turned up a few times. In nucleotides, the CDR3 is TGTGCCACCAGCAGAGACGGGACTAACCCCACAGATACGCAGTATTTT. This sequence encodes CATSRDGTNPTDTQYF. The rearrangement joins TRBV15 to TRBJ2-3; 7 bases map to TRBD2. This CDR3 region has 16 residues. V shed 0 bases and J 2 bases; nucleotides not matched to a gene: 5. Germline V CDR1 and CDR2: LNHNV, YYDKDF (reference sequence).

This clonotype occurred many times. CDR3 nucleotides: TGCGCCAGCAGCACCGCTCGGGCAGGCGTTCTAGGCTACACCTTC. Translation gives CASSTARAGVLGYTF. The gene calls are TRBV5-1 and TRBJ1-2; D gene ambiguous. In germline, CDR1 is SGHRS, CDR2 YFSETQ. With 4 bases removed from V and 8 bases from J, the gap between germline ends came to 21 bases. This CDR3 region has 15 residues.

The chain links TRBV5-1 to TRBJ1-1; 8 bases fit TRBD1. V shed 5 bases and J 7 bases; nucleotides not matched to a gene: 10. The CDR3 length is 14 residues. CDR1 and CDR2 from the germline V gene are SGHRS and YFSETQ. The CDR3 DNA reads as TGCGCCAGCAGTTTCTCGGGGACAGGAATTGAAGCTTTCTTT. It yields the protein CASSFSGTGIEAFF.

There are many counts of this clonotype. The chain combines TRBV6-2 or TRBV6-3 with TRBJ1-2, with D maybe TRBD1 (6 bases). CDR3 size: 18 residues. CDR1 is MNHEY, CDR2 SVGEGT, per germline. Trimming stripped 7 bases from V and 5 bases from J, with 29 bases between. The CDR3 sequence: CASKWTATGPPAGYGYTF. CDR3 coding DNA: TGTGCCAGCAAATGGACGGCGACAGGTCCACCTGCTGGGTATGGCTACACCTTC.

This clonotype has ten or more counts. The rearrangement links TRBV12-3 or TRBV12-4 to TRBJ2-2, with TRBD1 matching over 10 bases. The CDR3 has 16 amino acids. V shed 5 bases, J shed 3 bases, and the junction held 6 bases outside the gene matches. Here the CDR3 reads CASSLGGQGYTGELFF. The DNA of the CDR3 is TGTGCCAGCAGTCTAGGGGGACAGGGGTACACCGGGGAGCTGTTTTTT.

This clonotype was seen at least ten times. The genes are TRBV6-5 and TRBJ1-1; the D is unclear. The CDR3 is 13 amino acids. V lost 0 bases, J lost 10 bases, and 12 bases lay in between. CDR1 MNHEY and CDR2 SVGAGI come from the germline V gene. CDR3 in amino acids: CASSYSIYIGAFF. The CDR3 DNA reads as TGTGCCAGCAGTTACTCGATCTACATTGGAGCTTTCTTT.

The chain carries TRBV15 and TRBJ1-5; 7 bases are shared with TRBD1. Trimming at V came to 5 bases and at J to 7 bases, leaving 5 bases not matched to a gene. The CDR3 runs to 13 residues. Germline V CDR1 and CDR2: LNHNV, YYDKDF (reference sequence). As DNA, the CDR3 is TGTGCCACCAGCCCAGGGGGAAGGCAGCCCCAGCATTTT. This encodes CATSPGGRQPQHF.

This clonotype appeared many times. The chain recombines TRBV19 with TRBJ2-3, with 9 positions matching TRBD2. Germline trimming cut 4 bases from V and 8 bases from J; bases unmatched to any gene: 10. Germline V gives CDR1 LNHDA, CDR2 SQIVND (reference sequence). The CDR3 spans 15 residues. CDR3 in amino acids: CASSRSSGEGVTQYF. The CDR3 DNA follows: TGTGCCAGTAGTAGATCTAGCGGGGAGGGGGTTACGCAGTATTTT.

This clonotype was recorded many times. V and J are TRBV20-1 and TRBJ1-1; the D is unclear. Deletions cut 1 base from V and 0 bases from J, with 15 bases between. The germline V gene has CDR1 DFQATT and CDR2 SNEGSKA (reference sequence). This CDR3 has 16 residues. The chain's CDR3 is CSARAPRLSMNTEAFF. Written as DNA, the CDR3 is TGCAGTGCTAGAGCTCCCAGACTGAGCATGAACACTGAAGCTTTCTTT.

This clonotype occurred many times. V is TRBV5-1 and J is TRBJ2-7; 9 bases map to TRBD2. The CDR3 is 17 amino acids. Trimming removed 4 bases from V and 2 bases from J; junction bases left unmatched: 13. The V gene's germline CDR1 is SGHRS and CDR2 YFSETQ. CDR3 region: CASSRASGLAWAYEQYF. The CDR3 bases are TGCGCCAGCAGCCGGGCCAGCGGACTAGCGTGGGCCTACGAGCAGTACTTC.

Many counts were recorded for this clonotype. The V gene is TRBV30, the J gene TRBJ2-5, with a weak D call TRBD1 (7 bases). The length of the CDR3 is 14 residues. V lost 4 bases, J lost 4 bases, and 16 bases lay in between. From germline, CDR1 is GTSNPN and CDR2 SVGIG (reference sequence). The CDR3 DNA reads TGTGCCTGGACCTTGAACAGGGGAGGAGAGACCCAGTACTTC. Translated, it gives CAWTLNRGGETQYF.

V and J are TRBV6-5 and TRBJ1-1; tentative D call: TRBD1 (6 bases). The ends were cut back, 5 bases at V and 4 bases at J, with 17 bases in the middle. In germline, CDR1 is MNHEY, CDR2 SVGAGI. The CDR3 is made up of 15 amino acids. Here the CDR3 reads CASSLSTGEFTEAFF. CDR3 nucleotides: TGTGCCAGCAGTCTCTCGACAGGAGAGTTCACTGAAGCTTTCTTT.

This clonotype was picked up many times. The V call is TRBV27, the J call TRBJ2-5; D may be TRBD1 (5 bases). The CDR3 extends over 18 amino acids. The V gene's germline CDR1 is MNHEY and CDR2 SMNVEV (reference sequence). Trimming stripped 3 bases from V and 0 bases from J, with 20 bases between. The CDR3 DNA reads as TGTGCCAGCAGTTTGGGTCCCCCAAGACAGACGTACCAAGAGACCCAGTACTTC. Encoded protein: CASSLGPPRQTYQETQYF.

This chain uses TRBV12-3 or TRBV12-4 with TRBJ1-1; 9 positions agree with TRBD1. CDR3 size: 15 residues. The V gene end was trimmed by 4 bases and the J gene end by 2 bases; junction bases not matched to a gene: 5. CDR3 coding DNA: TGTGCCAGCAGTTCCAAGGGACAGGGAAACACTGAAGCTTTCTTT. The encoded protein is CASSSKGQGNTEAFF.

This clonotype occurred many times. The chain couples TRBV5-5 to TRBJ1-2; perhaps TRBD1 as D (6 bases). The CDR3 is made up of 12 amino acids. Per the germline V gene, CDR1 is SGHKS and CDR2 is YYEKEE (reference sequence). The V and J ends lost 2 bases and 8 bases respectively, with 10 bases between them. CDR3 sequence reads: CASSFRGRGYTF. CDR3 sequence (DNA): TGTGCCAGCAGCTTCAGGGGACGGGGCTACACCTTC. The complete variable domain, with remaining parts taken from reference TRBV5-5 and TRBJ1-2, reads DAGVTQSPTHLIKTRGQQVTLRCSPISGHKSVSWYQQVLGQGPQFIFQYYEKEERGRGNFPDRFSARQFPNYSSELNVNALLLGDSALYLCASSFRGRGYTFGSGTRLTVV.

The sample holds many counts of this clonotype. CDR3 residues: CASRKTGEGGQPQHF. CDR3 DNA: TGTGCCAGCAGAAAAACAGGGGAAGGGGGTCAGCCCCAGCATTTT. The V call is TRBV12-3 or TRBV12-4, the J call TRBJ1-5, with 7 bases that match TRBD1. J gave up 6 bases and V 6 bases, and 11 bases lay outside the gene matches. The CDR3 loop spans 15 amino acids.

This clonotype was recorded many times. J is TRBJ1-2 and V is TRBV25-1; no firm D call. Germline V gene data show CDR1 as MGHDK and CDR2 as SYGVNS. Trimming stripped 1 base from V and 8 bases from J, with 14 bases between. There are 14 residues in the CDR3. CDR3 in DNA: TGTGCCAGCAGTGAATCCGGTCATCTCGGCGGCTACACCTTC. This gives the protein CASSESGHLGGYTF.

This clonotype was observed at least ten times. This chain joins TRBV12-3 or TRBV12-4 and TRBJ2-7; D is perhaps TRBD1 (5 bases). V lost 0 bases and J 2 bases, leaving 11 bases between the germline ends. The CDR3 totals 15 residues. CDR3 protein: CASSLAGAAAYEQYF. Here the CDR3 DNA reads TGTGCCAGCAGTTTAGCTGGGGCAGCTGCCTACGAGCAGTACTTC.

The sample holds many counts of this clonotype. The J gene is TRBJ2-7, the V gene TRBV12-3 or TRBV12-4, with a possible D match to TRBD2 (5 bases). Trimming stripped 5 bases from V and 6 bases from J, with 14 bases between. The CDR3 extends over 13 amino acids. CDR3 residues: CASSDGNPSEQYF. The CDR3 coding sequence is TGTGCCAGCAGTGACGGGAACCCTTCCGAGCAGTACTTC.

This clonotype appeared many times. V and J are TRBV6-5 and TRBJ2-5; D uncertain. The germline gives CDR1 MNHEY, CDR2 SVGAGI. Trimming stripped 0 bases from V and 4 bases from J, with 6 bases between. The CDR3 is made up of 13 amino acids. In DNA, the CDR3 is TGTGCCAGCAGTTACTCGAAACCAGAGACCCAGTACTTC. Translating gives CASSYSKPETQYF.

The chain uses TRBV7-2 and TRBJ1-2; 8 bases are shared with TRBD1. Unmatched junction bases numbered 5, after V lost 4 bases and J lost 1 base. Germline V gives CDR1 SGHTA, CDR2 FQGNSA. This CDR3 has 15 residues. The CDR3 DNA is TGTGCCAGCAGCTCCGGGACAGGCGTTAACTATGGCTACACCTTC. Residues: CASSSGTGVNYGYTF.

Many counts were recorded for this clonotype. The rearrangement links TRBV7-3 to TRBJ2-1; 15 nucleotides align to TRBD2. The CDR3 totals 16 residues. After removal of 6 bases from V and 5 bases from J, the junction contained 5 bases not matched to a gene. Germline CDR1 and CDR2: SGHTA and FQGTGA. CDR3 DNA sequence: TGTGCCAGCAGTTTTGGGACTAGCGGGGGGCACAATGAGCAGTTCTTC. Translation gives CASSFGTSGGHNEQFF.

This clonotype was seen many times. The CDR3 spells CASSLGAAPYEQYF. The CDR3 bases are TGCGCCAGCAGCTTAGGGGCGGCTCCCTACGAGCAGTACTTC. This chain joins TRBV10-1 and TRBJ2-7; D might be TRBD1 (5 bases). The CDR3 length is 14 residues. Germline-derived CDR1 and CDR2 are WNHNN and SYGVQD (reference sequence). Trimming removed 6 bases at V and 2 bases at J, with 14 bases between.

To note about this clonotype: A much more abundant neighbour one base away suggests this may be a read error. The rearrangement links TRBV24-1 to TRBJ2-5; no clear D. Germline V gene lookup returns CDR1 KGHDR and CDR2 SFDVKD. V was cut by 9 bases and J by 5 bases, with 15 bases left in between. The CDR3 has 13 amino acids. CDR3 amino acids: CATCVGPHETQYF. The DNA of the CDR3 is TGTGCCACCTGTGTAGGGCCCCACGAGACCCAGTACTTC.

This clonotype has a count of ten or more. The chain carries TRBV12-3 or TRBV12-4 and TRBJ1-3; D is unresolved. V shed 6 bases and J shed 7 bases, with 4 bases lying between them. This CDR3 contains 10 residues. CDR3 in DNA: TGTGCCAGCAGCCTCAACACCATATATTTT. Its translation is CASSLNTIYF.

This clonotype was counted only a few times. This sequence joins TRBV24-1 and TRBJ2-5, with TRBD2 identical over 8 bases. CDR1 is KGHDR, CDR2 SFDVKD, per germline. J gave up 5 bases and V 3 bases, and 7 bases lay outside the gene matches. The CDR3 has 15 amino acids. The CDR3 here is CATSDKLAAMETQYF. The CDR3 nucleotides read TGTGCCACCAGTGATAAACTAGCGGCAATGGAGACCCAGTACTTC.

In its sample, this clonotype was seen many times. The chain uses TRBV28 and TRBJ1-2; no reliable D call. This CDR3 is built from 16 residues. The V gene's germline CDR1 is MDHEN and CDR2 SYDVKM. The V gene lost 2 bases and the J gene lost 5 bases, with 18 bases spanning the gap. The CDR3 sequence is CASSLNPPVGPYGYTF. The CDR3 DNA sequence: TGTGCCAGCAGTTTAAACCCGCCTGTTGGACCGTATGGCTACACCTTC.

This clonotype was found many times. The chain carries TRBV20-1 and TRBJ2-5; TRBD1 aligns across 9 bases. Unmatched junction bases numbered 6, after V lost 5 bases and J lost 5 bases. CDR3 length: 13 amino acids. CDR1 and CDR2 from the germline V gene are DFQATT and SNEGSKA (reference sequence). Written as DNA, the CDR3 is TGCAGTGCTCAAACAGGGGGCCTTGAGACCCAGTACTTC. Encoded protein: CSAQTGGLETQYF.

This clonotype was counted ten times or more. The chain joins TRBV5-1 to TRBJ1-2; TRBD1 matches 9 bases. The CDR3 is made up of 14 amino acids. Trimming took 7 bases from V and 4 from J; bases not matched to a gene: 8. In germline, CDR1 is SGHRS, CDR2 YFSETQ. CDR3 region: CASETGTGIYGYTF. DNA for the CDR3: TGCGCCAGCGAAACCGGGACAGGGATCTATGGCTACACCTTC.

The chain uses TRBV2 and TRBJ2-5; tentative D call: TRBD2 (6 bases). The V gene's germline CDR1 is SNHLY and CDR2 FYNNEI. Trimming pared 3 bases from V and 5 bases from J, leaving 16 bases between. The CDR3 spans 15 residues. As DNA, the CDR3 is TGTGCCAGCAGTGAGTCCGCGGGGATGAGGGAGACCCAGTACTTC. Its translation: CASSESAGMRETQYF.